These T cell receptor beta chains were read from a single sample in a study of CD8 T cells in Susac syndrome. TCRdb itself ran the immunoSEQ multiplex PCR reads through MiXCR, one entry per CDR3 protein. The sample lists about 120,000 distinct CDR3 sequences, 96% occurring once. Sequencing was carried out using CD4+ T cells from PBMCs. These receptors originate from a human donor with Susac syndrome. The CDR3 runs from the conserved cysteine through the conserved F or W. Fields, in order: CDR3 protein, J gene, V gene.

CASSLRWEGRDETQYF TRBJ2-5 TRBV5-6
CAISRLAGGRETQYF TRBJ2-5 TRBV10-3
CASSRGGSNQPQHF TRBJ1-5 TRBV28
CASSIPRGAGYTF TRBJ1-2 TRBV28
CASSQQTSEQYF TRBJ2-7 TRBV19
CASSVDRYDEQFF TRBJ2-1 TRBV9
CSAYNTDTQYF TRBJ2-3 TRBV29-1
CASSEYETYSYNEQFF TRBJ2-1 TRBV25-1
CASSLPSGANTEAFF TRBJ1-1 TRBV5-4
CASSYSNEQFF TRBJ2-1 TRBV6-5
CASSQEGGTGELFF TRBJ2-2 TRBV3-1
CASSVASAGVINEQFF TRBJ2-1 TRBV9
CASSVGVEGTDTQYF TRBJ2-3 TRBV9
CASSLLGAQETQYF TRBJ2-5 TRBV7-7
CASGTSGRAGYEQYF TRBJ2-7 TRBV2
CATTDPYEQYF TRBJ2-7 TRBV28
CASSGTVPEAFF TRBJ1-1 TRBV19
CATGLAVPHEQFF TRBJ2-1 TRBV24-1
CASSQAGGSTDTQYF TRBJ2-3 TRBV5-4
CASTGGEKTEAFF TRBJ1-1 TRBV2
CASSLGQTSNQPQHF TRBJ1-5 TRBV5-6
CASSPGPFGEEQYF TRBJ2-7 TRBV5-1
CASSQGFSGLNEQYF TRBJ2-7 TRBV3-1
CASSTSSNLGEQFF TRBJ2-1 TRBV12-3/TRBV12-4
CSARVFRSGELFF TRBJ2-2 TRBV20-1
CSAGTRVYEQYF TRBJ2-7 TRBV20-1
CSVEYTGTSGNTQYF TRBJ2-3 TRBV29-1
CSVTPPGNEKLFF TRBJ1-4 TRBV29-1
CSPGTGGSTEDEQFF TRBJ2-1 TRBV20-1
CASSQATSSGETQYF TRBJ2-5 TRBV3-1
CASSGPGVYGYTF TRBJ1-2 TRBV6-5
CASSQVTRQDLETQYF TRBJ2-5 TRBV3-1